This T cell receptor beta chain was sequenced in a study of cytomegalovirus exposure and HLA in healthy donors. This cohort consisted of healthy bone marrow donors. The PCR made use of 60 Vbeta and 13 Jbeta primers. TCRdb's copy holds only in-frame clones and misses some; the assay was immunoSEQ multiplex PCR. Of 100,000 or so clones listed, roughly 15% were seen once; the top ten hold 0.8% to 0.95%. The CDR3 runs to 14 residues. The sequenced material came from PBMCs. The chain links TRBV1 to TRBJ2-7; the table names TRBD1, a call not compared with the DNA. TRBV1 is a recognized pseudogene. This TCR derives from a female donor in good health and CMV-seronegative. DNA of the CDR3: TGCACCAGCAGCCAAGTAAACAGGGGTGCCGAGCAGTACTTC. This gives the protein CTSSQVNRGAEQYF.